This TCR beta chain is drawn from a study of cytomegalovirus exposure and HLA in healthy donors. In the PCR, 60 Vbeta and 13 Jbeta primers were used. Using immunoSEQ multiplex PCR, the repertoire was profiled, and TCRdb retains in-frame clones only, with some absent. The profile shows 150,000 or so clones, about 80% of them singletons. Between the trimmed V and J ends, which lost 0 bases and 2 bases, there was a span of 7 bases. This CDR3 spans 14 amino acids. Looked up from germline, CDR1 is SGHKS and CDR2 is YYEKEE (reference sequence). This receptor was obtained from a man between 35 and 55 years old in good health and CMV-seropositive. The gene calls are TRBV5-5 and TRBJ2-3; D is unresolved. Sequenced sample: PBMCs. The CDR3 nucleotides are TGTGCCAGCAGCTTGGCCGTTTTCACAGATACGCAGTATTTT. Protein product: CASSLAVFTDTQYF.